This is a list of T cell receptor beta chains from one sample in a study of T-cell reconstitution after alpha-beta-depleted transplantation in children. In TCRdb, the PCR reads were re-called with MiXCR into one record per CDR3 protein. The sample lists under 70,000 distinct CDR3 sequences, roughly 10% occurring once. Sequenced here: PBMCs, sampled before TCRalphabeta/CD19-depleted stem cell transplant. The receptors stem from a boy aged 5-17 years with acute myeloid leukemia, due to receive a stem cell transplant. CDR3s include the opening cysteine and the closing phenylalanine or tryptophan. Fields, in order: CDR3 length, V gene, clone size, J gene, D gene, CDR3 DNA, CDR3 protein. The D gene is left open where the match is weak. Size values are once, few and many counts, or a class for expanded clones, and some rows have none.

len: 13; v_gene: TRBV7-3; abundance: many; j_gene: TRBJ1-1; d_gene: .; CDR3nt: TGTGCCAGCAGCCACCCCTCCGCCCTTGGGGCTTTCTTT; CDR3aa: CASSHPSALGAFF
len: 18; v_gene: TRBV7-2; abundance: many; j_gene: TRBJ2-6; d_gene: TRBD2; CDR3nt: TGTGCCAGCAGCTTAGCACGGGGGGGCCTCTCTGGGGCCAACGTCCTGACTTTC; CDR3aa: CASSLARGGLSGANVLTF
len: 13; v_gene: TRBV29-1; abundance: many; j_gene: TRBJ2-1; d_gene: TRBD2; CDR3nt: TGCAGCGTTGAGCGGCTAGCGGGAAGTGAGCAGTTCTTC; CDR3aa: CSVERLAGSEQFF
len: 18; v_gene: TRBV7-2; abundance: many; j_gene: TRBJ2-3; d_gene: TRBD2; CDR3nt: TGTGCCAGCAGCTCGCTCATCTGGACTAGCGGGGGCACAGATACGCAGTATTTT; CDR3aa: CASSSLIWTSGGTDTQYF
len: 12; v_gene: TRBV11-2; abundance: .; j_gene: TRBJ2-1; d_gene: .; CDR3nt: TGTGCCAGCAGCTTCGGCGTGGGTGAGCAGTTCTTC; CDR3aa: CASSFGVGEQFF
len: 15; v_gene: TRBV6-1; abundance: many; j_gene: TRBJ2-4; d_gene: .; CDR3nt: TGTGCCAGCAACAAACCCCGGGAAACCAAAAACATTCAGTACTTC; CDR3aa: CASNKPRETKNIQYF
len: 14; v_gene: TRBV3-1; abundance: .; j_gene: TRBJ1-2; d_gene: .; CDR3nt: TGTGCCAGCAGCCAAGCGTCAGGGGACTATGGCTACACCTTC; CDR3aa: CASSQASGDYGYTF
len: 13; v_gene: TRBV4-1; abundance: .; j_gene: TRBJ2-7; d_gene: .; CDR3nt: TGCGCCAGCAGCCAAGTCTCTGAGTACGAGCAGTACTTC; CDR3aa: CASSQVSEYEQYF
len: 15; v_gene: TRBV3-1; abundance: .; j_gene: TRBJ2-2; d_gene: .; CDR3nt: TGTGCCACCTGCCACCGGGTATTCGACACCGGGGAGCTGTTTTTT; CDR3aa: CATCHRVFDTGELFF
len: 16; v_gene: TRBV7-8; abundance: .; j_gene: TRBJ2-2; d_gene: TRBD1; CDR3nt: TGTGCCAGCAGCTTAGTCCCGAGACAGGGAACTGGGGAGCTGTTTTTT; CDR3aa: CASSLVPRQGTGELFF
len: 19; v_gene: TRBV28; abundance: many; j_gene: TRBJ2-3; d_gene: TRBD2; CDR3nt: TGTGCCAGCAGCCCCCTCACTCCAAAGAGGGCGGGGGGCACAGATACGCAGTATTTT; CDR3aa: CASSPLTPKRAGGTDTQYF
len: 14; v_gene: TRBV5-1; abundance: many; j_gene: TRBJ1-1; d_gene: TRBD1; CDR3nt: TGCGCCAGCAGCTCATGGGACAGGGGCACTGAAGCTTTCTTT; CDR3aa: CASSSWDRGTEAFF
len: 17; v_gene: TRBV4-2; abundance: .; j_gene: TRBJ2-1; d_gene: .; CDR3nt: TGTGCCAGCAGCCAAGTGGAGAGTCTCCTGGCCTACAATGAGCAGTTCTTC; CDR3aa: CASSQVESLLAYNEQFF
len: 16; v_gene: TRBV19; abundance: few; j_gene: TRBJ1-2; d_gene: .; CDR3nt: TGTGCCAGTAGTACTAACCTCAGGGGTTTGAACTATGGCTACACCTTC; CDR3aa: CASSTNLRGLNYGYTF
len: 17; v_gene: TRBV5-4; abundance: many; j_gene: TRBJ2-2; d_gene: TRBD2; CDR3nt: TGTGCCAGCAGCTTGACGACTAGCTTCGCGAACACCGGGGAGCTGTTTTTT; CDR3aa: CASSLTTSFANTGELFF
len: 10; v_gene: TRBV6-2/TRBV6-3; abundance: many; j_gene: TRBJ2-5; d_gene: .; CDR3nt: TGTGCCAGCAGACAAGAGACCCAGTACTTC; CDR3aa: CASRQETQYF
len: 15; v_gene: TRBV12-3/TRBV12-4; abundance: many; j_gene: TRBJ2-3; d_gene: .; CDR3nt: TGTGCCAGCAGGCGTTCCGGGCCCAAGTTACGTACGCAGTATTTT; CDR3aa: CASRRSGPKLRTQYF
len: 14; v_gene: TRBV12-3/TRBV12-4; abundance: many; j_gene: TRBJ1-1; d_gene: TRBD1; CDR3nt: TGTGCCAGCAGTGGGACAGGATCGGGCACTGAAGCTTTCTTT; CDR3aa: CASSGTGSGTEAFF
len: 14; v_gene: TRBV6-2/TRBV6-3; abundance: many; j_gene: TRBJ2-1; d_gene: .; CDR3nt: TGTGCCAGCAGTTACCGCCAGGGTTACAATGAGCAGTTCTTC; CDR3aa: CASSYRQGYNEQFF
len: 16; v_gene: TRBV6-6; abundance: many; j_gene: TRBJ2-7; d_gene: TRBD2; CDR3nt: TGTGCCAGCAGGACGACTGCGAGCGGGATAAGCTACGAGCAGTACTTC; CDR3aa: CASRTTASGISYEQYF
len: 16; v_gene: TRBV5-4; abundance: .; j_gene: TRBJ2-3; d_gene: TRBD2; CDR3nt: TGTGCCAGCAGCTTCCAAGCGGGAGATTCCACAGATACGCAGTATTTT; CDR3aa: CASSFQAGDSTDTQYF
len: 13; v_gene: TRBV20-1; abundance: many; j_gene: TRBJ2-7; d_gene: .; CDR3nt: TGCAGTGCTAGTCCAGCGGGACATTGGGAGCAGTACTTC; CDR3aa: CSASPAGHWEQYF
len: 14; v_gene: TRBV12-3/TRBV12-4; abundance: .; j_gene: TRBJ2-3; d_gene: .; CDR3nt: TGTGCCAGCAGGGCCGGGACTAGCACAGATACGCAGTATTTT; CDR3aa: CASRAGTSTDTQYF
len: 15; v_gene: TRBV4-3; abundance: few; j_gene: TRBJ1-2; d_gene: .; CDR3nt: TGCGCCAGCAGCCAAGATAGGAAGACATACTATGGCTACACCTTC; CDR3aa: CASSQDRKTYYGYTF
len: 14; v_gene: TRBV19; abundance: .; j_gene: TRBJ1-2; d_gene: .; CDR3nt: TGTGCCAGTAGTATAACGGCCGCTTATGGGGGCTACACCTTC; CDR3aa: CASSITAAYGGYTF
len: 14; v_gene: TRBV29-1; abundance: few; j_gene: TRBJ2-5; d_gene: TRBD1; CDR3nt: TGCAGCGTCGCCGGGACAGCAGTACAAGAGACCCAGTACTTC; CDR3aa: CSVAGTAVQETQYF
len: 14; v_gene: TRBV7-8; abundance: few; j_gene: TRBJ2-2; d_gene: TRBD1; CDR3nt: TGTGCCAGCAGCTTAGGACAGGGGGGCGGGGAGCTGTTTTTT; CDR3aa: CASSLGQGGGELFF
len: 14; v_gene: TRBV7-9; abundance: .; j_gene: TRBJ1-4; d_gene: TRBD1; CDR3nt: TGTGCCAGCAGCTTACGGGACAGTGATGAAAAACTGTTTTTT; CDR3aa: CASSLRDSDEKLFF
len: 13; v_gene: TRBV20-1; abundance: many; j_gene: TRBJ2-7; d_gene: TRBD2; CDR3nt: TGCAGTGCTAGAGGCACTAGCGGCTACGAGCAGTACTTC; CDR3aa: CSARGTSGYEQYF
len: 19; v_gene: TRBV30; abundance: many; j_gene: TRBJ1-6; d_gene: TRBD1; CDR3nt: TGTGCCTGGAGTCTAAGGGACGGGACAGCTCCAAGGTGGGGTTCACCCCTCCACTTT; CDR3aa: CAWSLRDGTAPRWGSPLHF
len: 14; v_gene: TRBV6-1; abundance: many; j_gene: TRBJ2-7; d_gene: TRBD2; CDR3nt: TGTGCCAGCATGGGAGGGCCCGGGGCCTACGAGCAGTACTTC; CDR3aa: CASMGGPGAYEQYF
len: 12; v_gene: TRBV28; abundance: many; j_gene: TRBJ2-1; d_gene: .; CDR3nt: TGTGCCAGCAGTTTTTCCTATAGTGAGCAGTTCTTC; CDR3aa: CASSFSYSEQFF
len: 13; v_gene: TRBV7-2; abundance: many; j_gene: TRBJ1-2; d_gene: TRBD1; CDR3nt: TGTGCCAGCAGCCCAGGGGGAGTGGGAGGCTACACCTTC; CDR3aa: CASSPGGVGGYTF
len: 15; v_gene: TRBV7-2; abundance: many; j_gene: TRBJ2-1; d_gene: TRBD1; CDR3nt: TGTGCCAGCACCCTTACGGGACAGGCCTACAATGAGCAGTTCTTC; CDR3aa: CASTLTGQAYNEQFF
len: 18; v_gene: TRBV4-1; abundance: many; j_gene: TRBJ1-5; d_gene: TRBD1; CDR3nt: TGCGCCAGCAGCGCAGTACCAAACAGGGGTCATAGCAATCAGCCCCAGCATTTT; CDR3aa: CASSAVPNRGHSNQPQHF
len: 17; v_gene: TRBV18; abundance: few; j_gene: TRBJ2-3; d_gene: TRBD2; CDR3nt: TGTGCCAGCTCGTGGACTAGCGGGGGAGCCGTCCCAGATACGCAGTATTTT; CDR3aa: CASSWTSGGAVPDTQYF
len: 15; v_gene: TRBV6-1; abundance: .; j_gene: TRBJ2-3; d_gene: .; CDR3nt: TGTGCCAGCAGTGAACAGAGACGTGGGGTGGATACGCAGTATTTT; CDR3aa: CASSEQRRGVDTQYF
len: 17; v_gene: TRBV12-3/TRBV12-4; abundance: many; j_gene: TRBJ2-1; d_gene: TRBD2; CDR3nt: TGTGCCAGCAGTTTCGTAAAACTAGCGTCGAGTTTCGATGAGCAGTTCTTC; CDR3aa: CASSFVKLASSFDEQFF
len: 15; v_gene: TRBV5-6; abundance: many; j_gene: TRBJ2-7; d_gene: .; CDR3nt: TGTGCCAGCAGCGATGCCCGCCGTGGGGGGATAGAGCAGTACTTC; CDR3aa: CASSDARRGGIEQYF
len: 14; v_gene: TRBV6-5; abundance: many; j_gene: TRBJ1-5; d_gene: TRBD1; CDR3nt: TGTGCCAGCAGTCCAGGGGGCTCGGTGCGGCCCCAGCATTTT; CDR3aa: CASSPGGSVRPQHF
len: 16; v_gene: TRBV24-1; abundance: many; j_gene: TRBJ2-7; d_gene: TRBD2; CDR3nt: TGTGCCACCAGTGATGCATCTAGCGGGCGGACCTACGAGCAGTACTTC; CDR3aa: CATSDASSGRTYEQYF